This paragraph reports one T cell receptor beta chain. This sample is part of a study of identical twins. Unique molecular identifiers were present on the cDNA, which also gained a universal primer site by template switching. TCRdb re-derived calls from the 5' RACE reads in MiXCR, one entry per CDR3 protein. In the table there are 1.5 million to 2 million distinct CDR3 sequences, about 32% of which are singletons. There are 15 residues in the CDR3. V was trimmed by 5 bases and J by 2 bases, leaving 15 bases between them. Material: cord blood. V usage is TRBV12-3 or TRBV12-4 and J usage is TRBJ2-5; weak D call: TRBD2 (6 bases). The TCR originated in a newborn girl in good health. CDR3 sequence reads: CASSRGTVGQETQYF. CDR3 nucleotides: TGTGCCAGCAGTCGGGGGACGGTGGGGCAAGAGACCCAGTACTTC.